Only one count was recorded for the clone carrying this T cell receptor (beta chain). Repertoires were generated with immunoSEQ multiplex PCR, while TCRdb's copy carries only in-frame clones and drops some. In the table there are around 110,000 clones, approximately 84% of which are singletons. The CDR3 extends over 15 amino acids. Germline trimming cut 0 bases from V and 3 bases from J; bases unmatched to any gene: 2. Germline CDR1 and CDR2: SGHKS and YYEKEE (reference sequence). The sample is drawn from a study of blood T cell repertoires in COVID-19. Study-level information: From T cells, B-cell-depleted T cells, or PBMCs came the material, which was cDNA or gDNA.

Sequenced: peripheral blood. The chain couples TRBV5-5 to TRBJ1-3, with 8 bases fitting TRBD1. The sequence derives from a woman in her sixties with acute or convalescent COVID-19. For the CDR3, the DNA is TGTGCCAGCAGCTTGGGACAGGGGATTGGAAACACCATATATTTT. Its translation: CASSLGQGIGNTIYF.